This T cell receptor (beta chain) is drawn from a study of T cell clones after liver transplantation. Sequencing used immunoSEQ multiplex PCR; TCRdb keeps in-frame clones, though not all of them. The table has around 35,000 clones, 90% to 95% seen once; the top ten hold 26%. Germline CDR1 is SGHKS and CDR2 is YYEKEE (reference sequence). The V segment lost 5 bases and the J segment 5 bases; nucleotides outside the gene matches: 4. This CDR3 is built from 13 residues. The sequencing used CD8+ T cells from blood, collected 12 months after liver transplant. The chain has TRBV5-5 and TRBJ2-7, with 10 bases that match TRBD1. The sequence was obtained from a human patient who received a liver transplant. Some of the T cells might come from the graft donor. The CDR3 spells CASSWGQGNEQYF. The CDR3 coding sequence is TGTGCCAGCAGTTGGGGACAGGGGAACGAGCAGTACTTC.